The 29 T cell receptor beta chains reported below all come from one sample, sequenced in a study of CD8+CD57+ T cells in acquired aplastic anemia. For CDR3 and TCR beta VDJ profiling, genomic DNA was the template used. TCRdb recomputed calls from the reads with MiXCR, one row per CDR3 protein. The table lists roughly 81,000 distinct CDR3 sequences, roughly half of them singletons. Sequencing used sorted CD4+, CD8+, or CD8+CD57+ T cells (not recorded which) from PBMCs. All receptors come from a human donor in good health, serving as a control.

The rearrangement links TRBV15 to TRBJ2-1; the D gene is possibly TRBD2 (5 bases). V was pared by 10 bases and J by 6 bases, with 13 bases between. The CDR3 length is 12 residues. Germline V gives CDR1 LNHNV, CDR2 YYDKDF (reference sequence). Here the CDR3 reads CAIPLDSNEQFF. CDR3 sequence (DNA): TGTGCCATCCCTCTGGACTCCAATGAGCAGTTCTTC.

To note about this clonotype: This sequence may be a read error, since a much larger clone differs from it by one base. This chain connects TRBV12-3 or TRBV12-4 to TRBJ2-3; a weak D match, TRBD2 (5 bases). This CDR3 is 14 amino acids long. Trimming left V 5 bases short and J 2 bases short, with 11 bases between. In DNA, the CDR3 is TGTGCCAGCAGTATGCAGAGGGTCACAGATACGCAGTATTTT. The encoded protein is CASSMQRVTDTQYF.

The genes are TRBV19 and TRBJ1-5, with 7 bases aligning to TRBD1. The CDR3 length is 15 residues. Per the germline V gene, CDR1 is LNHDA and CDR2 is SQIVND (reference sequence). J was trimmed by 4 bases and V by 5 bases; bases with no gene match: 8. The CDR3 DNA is TGTGCCAGTAGTTTTGACAGGGCCTTTAATCAGCCCCAGCATTTT. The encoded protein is CASSFDRAFNQPQHF.

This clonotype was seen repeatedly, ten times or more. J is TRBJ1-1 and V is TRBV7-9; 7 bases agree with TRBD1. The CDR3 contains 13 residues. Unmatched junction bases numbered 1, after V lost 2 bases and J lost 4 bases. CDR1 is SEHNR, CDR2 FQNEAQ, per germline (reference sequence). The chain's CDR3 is CASSLNRGTEAFF. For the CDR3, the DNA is TGTGCCAGCAGCTTAAACAGGGGCACTGAAGCTTTCTTT.

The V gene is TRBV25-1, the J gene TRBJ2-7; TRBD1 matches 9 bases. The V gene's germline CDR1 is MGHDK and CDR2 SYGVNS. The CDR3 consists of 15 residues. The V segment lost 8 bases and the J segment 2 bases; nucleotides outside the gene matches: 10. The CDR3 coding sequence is TGTGCCAGCTCCGGGGAGGGACAGGGCACCTACGAGCAGTACTTC. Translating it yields CASSGEGQGTYEQYF.

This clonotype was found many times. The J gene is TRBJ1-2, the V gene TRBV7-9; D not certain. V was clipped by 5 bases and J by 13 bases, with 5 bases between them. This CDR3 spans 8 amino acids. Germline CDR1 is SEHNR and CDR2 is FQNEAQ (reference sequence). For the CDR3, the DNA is TGTGCCAGCAGCGCCACCACCTTC. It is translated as CASSATTF.

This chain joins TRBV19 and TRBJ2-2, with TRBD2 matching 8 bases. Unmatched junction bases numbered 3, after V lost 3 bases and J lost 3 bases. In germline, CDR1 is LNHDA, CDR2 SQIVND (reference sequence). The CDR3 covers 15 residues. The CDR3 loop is CASSMRGADTGELFF. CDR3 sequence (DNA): TGTGCCAGTAGTATGCGGGGGGCAGACACCGGGGAGCTGTTTTTT.

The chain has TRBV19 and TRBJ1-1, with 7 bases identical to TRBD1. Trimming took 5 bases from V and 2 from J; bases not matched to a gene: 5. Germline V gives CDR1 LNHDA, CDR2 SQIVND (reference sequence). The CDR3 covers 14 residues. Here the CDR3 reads CASSVRDRNTEAFF. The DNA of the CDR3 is TGTGCCAGTAGTGTCCGGGACAGAAACACTGAAGCTTTCTTT.

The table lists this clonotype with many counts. CDR3 sequence reads: CSAAKRQGVYQPQHF. The CDR3 DNA reads as TGCAGTGCCGCGAAAAGACAGGGGGTTTATCAGCCCCAGCATTTT. The chain uses TRBV20-1 and TRBJ1-5; 9 nucleotides line up with TRBD1. CDR1 DFQATT and CDR2 SNEGSKA come from the germline V gene (reference sequence). V was pared by 6 bases and J by 5 bases, with 11 bases of the junction left unmatched. The CDR3 is 15 amino acids.

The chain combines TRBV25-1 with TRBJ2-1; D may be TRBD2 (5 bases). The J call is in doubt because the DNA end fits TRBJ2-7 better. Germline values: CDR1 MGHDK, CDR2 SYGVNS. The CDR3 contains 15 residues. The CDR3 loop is CASSGGQTYSYEQYF. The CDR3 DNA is TGTGCCAGCAGTGGAGGGCAGACCTATTCCTACGAGCAGTACTTC.

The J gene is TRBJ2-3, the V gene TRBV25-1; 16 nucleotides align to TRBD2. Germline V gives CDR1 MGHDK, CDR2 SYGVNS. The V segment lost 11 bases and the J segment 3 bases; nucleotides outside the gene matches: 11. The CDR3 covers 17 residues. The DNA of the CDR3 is TGTGCCTGGGCGGGACTAGCGGGAGGGCCTGTAACAGATACGCAGTATTTT. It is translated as CAWAGLAGGPVTDTQYF.

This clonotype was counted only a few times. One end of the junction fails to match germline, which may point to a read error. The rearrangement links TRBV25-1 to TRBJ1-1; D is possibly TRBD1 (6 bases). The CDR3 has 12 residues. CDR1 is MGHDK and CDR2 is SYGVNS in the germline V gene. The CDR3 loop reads CASSLQGAGALF. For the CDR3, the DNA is TGTGCCAGCAGCCTACAGGGCGCGGGAGCTCTCTTT.

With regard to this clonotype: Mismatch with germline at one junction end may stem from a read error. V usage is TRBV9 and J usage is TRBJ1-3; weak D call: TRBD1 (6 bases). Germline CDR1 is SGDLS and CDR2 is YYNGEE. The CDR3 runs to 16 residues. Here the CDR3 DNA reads TGTGCCAGCAGGGGGGGGGCCGCGAACTCTGGAAACACCACATATTTT. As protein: CASRGGAANSGNTTYF.

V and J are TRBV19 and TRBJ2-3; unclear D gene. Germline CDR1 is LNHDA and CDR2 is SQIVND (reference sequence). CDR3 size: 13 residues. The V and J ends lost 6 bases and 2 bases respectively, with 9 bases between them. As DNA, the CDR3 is TGTGCCAGTAGCCAAGGGCCCACAGATACGCAGTATTTT. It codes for CASSQGPTDTQYF.

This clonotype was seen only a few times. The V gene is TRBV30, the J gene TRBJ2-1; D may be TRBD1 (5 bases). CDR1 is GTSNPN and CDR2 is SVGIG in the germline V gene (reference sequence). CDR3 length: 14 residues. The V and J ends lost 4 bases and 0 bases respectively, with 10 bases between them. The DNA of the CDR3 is TGTGCCTGGAAGGGGTCTAGCTCCTACAATGAGCAGTTCTTC. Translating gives CAWKGSSSYNEQFF.

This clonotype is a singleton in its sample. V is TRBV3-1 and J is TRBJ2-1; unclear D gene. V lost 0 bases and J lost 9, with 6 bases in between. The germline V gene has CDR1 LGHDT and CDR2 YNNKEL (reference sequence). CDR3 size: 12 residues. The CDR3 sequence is CASSQERSEQFF. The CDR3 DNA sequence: TGTGCCAGCAGCCAAGAGCGGTCTGAGCAGTTCTTC.

The CDR3 bases are TGTGCCACCAGTGATTTGATGCATGGCTACACCTTC. Translated, it gives CATSDLMHGYTF. This sequence joins TRBV24-1 and TRBJ1-2; D unresolved. The CDR3 sequence is 12 residues long. V was trimmed by 0 bases and J by 6 bases, leaving 4 bases between them. Germline V gene sequence: CDR1 KGHDR, CDR2 SFDVKD.

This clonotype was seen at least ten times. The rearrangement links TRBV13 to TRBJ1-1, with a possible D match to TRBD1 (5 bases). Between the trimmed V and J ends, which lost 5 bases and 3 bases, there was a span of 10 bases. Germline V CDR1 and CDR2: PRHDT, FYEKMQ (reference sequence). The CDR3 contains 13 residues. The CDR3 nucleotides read TGTGCCAGCAGCCCCAAAGGGGACACTGAAGCTTTCTTT. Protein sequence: CASSPKGDTEAFF. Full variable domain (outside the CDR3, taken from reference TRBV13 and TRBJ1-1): AAGVIQSPRHLIKEKRETATLKCYPIPRHDTVYWYQQGPGQDPQFLISFYEKMQSDKGSIPDRFSAQQFSDYHSELNMSSLELGDSALYFCASSPKGDTEAFFGQGTRLTVV.

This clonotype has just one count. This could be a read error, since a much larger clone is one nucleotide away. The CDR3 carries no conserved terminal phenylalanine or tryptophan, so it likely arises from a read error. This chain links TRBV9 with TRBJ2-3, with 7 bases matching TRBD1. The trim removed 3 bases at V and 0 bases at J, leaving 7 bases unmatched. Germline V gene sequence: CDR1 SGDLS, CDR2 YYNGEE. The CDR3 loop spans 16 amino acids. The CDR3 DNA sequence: TGTGCCAGCAGCGGAGACAGGGAAGAGAGCACAGATACGCAGTATCTT. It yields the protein CASSGDREESTDTQYL.

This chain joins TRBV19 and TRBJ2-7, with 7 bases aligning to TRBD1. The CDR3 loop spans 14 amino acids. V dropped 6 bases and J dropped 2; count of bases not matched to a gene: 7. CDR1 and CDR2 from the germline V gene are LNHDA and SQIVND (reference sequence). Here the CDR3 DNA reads TGTGCCAGTAGACCGACAGGGAGTACCTACGAGCAGTACTTC. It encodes CASRPTGSTYEQYF.

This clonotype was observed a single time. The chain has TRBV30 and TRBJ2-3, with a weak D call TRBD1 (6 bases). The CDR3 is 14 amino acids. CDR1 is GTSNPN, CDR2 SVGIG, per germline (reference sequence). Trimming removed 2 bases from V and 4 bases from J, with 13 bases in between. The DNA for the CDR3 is TGTGCCTGGAGTATAGGGGGTGGGGCAGATACGCAGTATTTT. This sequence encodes CAWSIGGGADTQYF.

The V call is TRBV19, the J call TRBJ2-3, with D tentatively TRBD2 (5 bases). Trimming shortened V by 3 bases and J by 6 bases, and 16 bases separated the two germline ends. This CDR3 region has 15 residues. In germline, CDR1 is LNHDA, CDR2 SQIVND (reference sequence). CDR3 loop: CASSMVGNPGDTQYF. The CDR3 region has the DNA TGTGCCAGTAGTATGGTCGGGAATCCGGGGGATACGCAGTATTTT.

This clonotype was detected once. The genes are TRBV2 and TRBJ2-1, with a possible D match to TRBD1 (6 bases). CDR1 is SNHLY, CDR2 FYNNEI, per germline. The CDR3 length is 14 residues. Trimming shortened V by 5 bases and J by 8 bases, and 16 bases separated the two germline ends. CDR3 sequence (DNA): TGTGCCAGCAGTTTACCAGGGGAAGGTCATGAGCAGTTCTTC. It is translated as CASSLPGEGHEQFF.

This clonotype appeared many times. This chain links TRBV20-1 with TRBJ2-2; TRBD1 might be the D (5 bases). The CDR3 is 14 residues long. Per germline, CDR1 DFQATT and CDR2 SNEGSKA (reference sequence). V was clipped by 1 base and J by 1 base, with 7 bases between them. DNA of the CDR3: TGCAGTGCTAGAGGGCAGGGGAACACCGGGGAGCTGTTTTTT. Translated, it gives CSARGQGNTGELFF.

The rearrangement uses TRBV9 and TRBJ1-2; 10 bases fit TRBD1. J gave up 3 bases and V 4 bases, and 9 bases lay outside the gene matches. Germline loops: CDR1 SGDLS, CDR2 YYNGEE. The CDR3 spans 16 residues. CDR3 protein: CASSPHDRGRDYGYTF. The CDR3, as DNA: TGTGCCAGCAGCCCCCACGACAGGGGGCGAGACTATGGCTACACCTTC.

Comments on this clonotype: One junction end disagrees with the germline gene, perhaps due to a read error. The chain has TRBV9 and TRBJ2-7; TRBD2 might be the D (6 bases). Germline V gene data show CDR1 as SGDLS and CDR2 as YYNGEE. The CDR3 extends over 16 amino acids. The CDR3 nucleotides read TGTGCCAGTAGCGGTCTCTCCGGGACCGCCGCCTACGAGCAGTACTTC. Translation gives CASSGLSGTAAYEQYF.

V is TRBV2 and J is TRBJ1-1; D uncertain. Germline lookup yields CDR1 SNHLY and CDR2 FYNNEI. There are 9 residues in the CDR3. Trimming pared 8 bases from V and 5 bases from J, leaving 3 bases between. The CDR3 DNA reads TGTGCCAGCGGTACTGAAGCTTTCTTT. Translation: CASGTEAFF.

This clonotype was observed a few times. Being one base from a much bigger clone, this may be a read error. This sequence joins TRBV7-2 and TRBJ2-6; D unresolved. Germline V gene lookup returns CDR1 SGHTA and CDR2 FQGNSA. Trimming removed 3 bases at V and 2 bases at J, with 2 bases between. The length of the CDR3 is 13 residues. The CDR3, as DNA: TGTGCCAGCAGCTTGGCTGGGGCCAACGTCCTGACTTTC. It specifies CASSLAGANVLTF.

The CDR3 DNA reads TGTGCCACCAGCAGCGGACTAACAGGGATCATCAATCAGCCCCAGCATTTT. The encoded protein is CATSSGLTGIINQPQHF. This sequence joins TRBV15 and TRBJ1-5, with a tentative D call TRBD1 (6 bases). Trimming pared 3 bases from V and 3 bases from J, leaving 18 bases between. The CDR3 is 17 residues long. Germline V gene lookup returns CDR1 LNHNV and CDR2 YYDKDF (reference sequence).